This T cell receptor (beta chain) came from a study of T-cell memory formation after mild COVID-19. The overall study: Largely, the TCR clusters proved donor specific.

MiXCR, applied by TCRdb to the 5' RACE reads, yields one record per CDR3 protein. This table has around 200,000 distinct CDR3 sequences, more than 9% appearing once. Trimming cost V 7 bases and J 5 bases; bases outside gene matches: 6. The germline V gene encodes CDR1 SGHRS and CDR2 YFSETQ. This CDR3 has 13 residues. This TCR derives from a man aged 18 to 30 who had mild COVID-19 (a few samples of this study predate the infection). Cell type and time point are not known. The chain employs TRBV5-1 and TRBJ2-5; 9 nucleotides align to TRBD1. The sample comprised PBMCs or a T cell subset sorted from them (not recorded which). The CDR3 loop reads CASGRDRDETQYF. CDR3 nucleotide sequence: TGCGCCAGCGGCCGGGACAGGGACGAGACCCAGTACTTC.